This TCR beta chain was captured in a study of memory CD8 T cells in hepatitis C reinfection. Time point meaning: peak reinfection, 3 to 8 weeks after reinfection detection. Sorted cells were sequenced directly ex vivo without any in vitro expansion. Method: immunoSEQ multiplex PCR; TCRdb's copy keeps in-frame clones and lacks some. The data hold about 47,000 clones, with approximately 87% observed a single time. The germline CDR1 and CDR2 sequences are SGDLS and YYNGEE. After removal of 4 bases from V and 0 bases from J, the junction contained 13 bases not matched to a gene. The CDR3 is 18 amino acids.

The origin of this receptor is a man younger than 35 with hepatitis C virus infection. This chain joins TRBV9 and TRBJ1-3; 7 nucleotides match TRBD1. Sequencing used naive CD8+ T cells sorted from blood. CDR3 sequence: CASSPRGRQGSSGNTIYF. The CDR3 DNA sequence: TGTGCCAGCAGCCCCCGGGGGAGACAGGGCAGCTCTGGAAACACCATATATTTT.